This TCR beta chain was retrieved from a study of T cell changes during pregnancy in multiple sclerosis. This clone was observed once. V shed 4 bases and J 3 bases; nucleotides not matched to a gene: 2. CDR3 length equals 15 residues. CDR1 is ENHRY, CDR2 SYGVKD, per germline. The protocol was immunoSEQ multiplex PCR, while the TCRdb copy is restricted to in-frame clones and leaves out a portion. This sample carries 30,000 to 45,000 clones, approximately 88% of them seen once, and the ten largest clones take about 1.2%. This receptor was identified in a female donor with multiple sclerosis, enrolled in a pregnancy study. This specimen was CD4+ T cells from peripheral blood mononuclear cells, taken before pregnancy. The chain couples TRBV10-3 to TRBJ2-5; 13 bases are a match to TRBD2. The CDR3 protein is CAISGGLAGEETQYF. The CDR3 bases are TGTGCCATCAGTGGTGGACTAGCGGGAGAAGAGACCCAGTACTTC.